This TCR beta chain was found in a study of shared clonotypes between healthy human individuals (dated by TCRdb to 2020 to 2021). With respect to the entire study: Three men and two women, aged 18 to 49 years, made up the cohort. To increase sequencing depth and limit assay-specific biases, different laboratories used diverse techniques to prepare libraries and sequence TCR repertoires. To estimate repertoire size and how much clonotype sharing occurs between individuals, the study deeply sequenced the blood TCR repertoires of several healthy adults. For each donor, three plates each were used for CD4 naive and CD4 memory, two plates were used for CD8 naive, and one plate was used for CD8 memory. Between about 0.94 and 10 billion PBMCs per donor were obtained by leukapheresis.

Healthy HIV-negative adults with no recently reported acute infections or vaccinations were included as donors. Only Caucasian adults living in Nashville, Tennessee, USA were represented among the donors. The CD8 memory samples were a combination of magnetically selected CD45RO+ cells and CCR7-negative CD45RA+ effector memory (TemRA) cells. After blood collection by leukapheresis, PBMCs were isolated using Ficoll-Histopaque density gradient centrifugation and then cryopreserved in the vapor phase of liquid nitrogen. Analytical flow cytometry was used to check the purity and quantity of every magnetically sorted T cell population. Genomic DNA was isolated from every sorted fraction and measured by UV absorbance on a Nanodrop 2000c. Using the deep immunoSEQ assay, multiplex PCR amplified TCR CDR3 regions from genomic DNA. Extracted genomic DNA from each cell subset was spread evenly across all wells of several immunoSEQ 96-well plates, with each plate serving as a replicate. For sorted subsets, roughly 200 ng of genomic DNA, equivalent to some 30,000 T cell genomes, went into each replicate PCR. Purified libraries were quantified with a Qubit 3.0 fluorometer, sized on a Bioanalyzer 2100, and re-quantified with the KAPA Library Quantification kit. Every immunoSEQ 96-well plate was sequenced on a dedicated single-read 150-cycle Illumina NextSeq 550 flow cell. The original methods were these. The immunoSEQ output contained only junctional sequences without quality scores, so filtering could not match that applied to full-length reads. To assign V/J genes and CDR3, sequences were annotated against IMGT germline references using PyIR, a Python wrapper for IgBLAST v1.9. Reads were removed for weak V/J assignments (E-value above 1e-6), missing CDR3, stop codons, out-of-frame junctions, or ambiguous translated residues. V3J clonotypes were defined as sequences sharing the same inferred V gene, J gene, and CDR3 amino acid sequence. Percentage overlap between repertoires was calculated by dividing the number of shared unique clonotypes by the size of the smaller repertoire. Three approaches were used to assess repertoire richness: RTK rarefaction, the Chao1 estimator, and Recon v2.1 estimates of unobserved clonotypes. Generation probabilities were computed with OLGA for all TCRbeta clonotypes obtained by the gDNA method from a few donors. Here the immuneACCESS table is served through TCRdb, limited to in-frame sequences with V and J called. Missing clones are a known gap in these copies; in checked studies unresolved V genes cover under half, and the rest lacks a known reason. That table is the source of V, J and clone size, and D and trimming were worked out from the DNA. The sample records about 690,000 clones, about 92% of which are singletons. 30% to 40% of the sample goes to the ten largest clones.

There are 18 amino acids in the CDR3, from cysteine to phenylalanine inclusive. Only the CDR3 DNA is retained, 54 bases long and in frame from the first base. Sequences LGHNA (CDR1) and YNFKEQ (CDR2) are obtained from the germline V gene. Compared with germline, V lacks 0 bases and J lacks 3 bases; bases without a gene match: 11. In regard to this clone: What antigen it recognizes has not been identified. It has no much larger one-base neighbor in the sample; base qualities were not kept.

Study-level results and caveats: Only blood was sampled, and tissue TCR repertoires likely differ from those in blood. Compared with non-shared clonotypes, the clonotypes found in all four sorted-subset donors had higher generation probabilities. Naive subsets generally had larger estimated clonotype richness than memory subsets. When four donors were compared, the shared fraction of clonotypes was 5% to 6.5% for naive CD4, 3% to 4% for naive CD8, 2% to 2.5% for memory CD4, and roughly 0.4% for memory CD8. Even with the large sequencing depth, rarefaction of the sorted-subset datasets indicated that sequencing was incomplete. Pairwise subsampling indicated that sequencing depth was expected to affect the degree of clonotype sharing among donors. The genetic and exposure-history diversity represented was limited by the small number of donors.

The receptor comes from a man between 18 and 29 years old in good health. Some clones in this sample may be carry-over from other donors' samples. Material: memory CD8+ T cells from PBMCs. The cell subset or site label for this specimen denotes: CD45RO+ cells pooled with CCR7-negative TemRA cells. The chain employs TRBV4-2 and TRBJ2-5; 9 nucleotides in the junction match TRBD2. The nucleotides read TGTGCCAGCAGCCAAGATCTTGTCAGCGGGAGGACCAAAGAGACCCAGTACTTC. Its coded protein is CASSQDLVSGRTKETQYF.